This entry describes one T cell receptor beta chain. Its antigen is not known. The CDR3 sequence is 16 residues long. Germline V gene data show CDR1 as SGHVS and CDR2 as FQNEAQ. Trimming stripped 6 bases from V and 4 bases from J, with 19 bases between. This sample stems from a study of post-analysis software for immune sequencing data. TCR beta cDNA libraries included unique molecular identifiers. Once 1 to 10 million T cells were used, a few hundred thousand cDNA molecules resulted. TCRdb re-derived calls from the PCR reads in MiXCR, one entry per CDR3 protein. The table lists roughly 650,000 distinct CDR3 sequences, 55% to 60% of them singletons. Study-wide results and caveats: There were five TRBV segments more frequent in patients than controls, and TRBV5-6, TRBV5-1 and TRBV20-1 were among them. Patients with multiple sclerosis recorded significantly lower normalized Chao1 diversity than controls, the study found. Same-batch preparations were strongly co-clustered by F measure.

This chain uses TRBV7-8 with TRBJ2-1; D ambiguous. The sample comprised blood. The TCR sequence derives from a girl aged 2 to 9 with multiple sclerosis. Here the CDR3 reads CASRADGHLLYNEQFF. The CDR3 region has the DNA TGTGCCAGCAGGGCGGACGGCCACCTTTTGTACAATGAGCAGTTCTTC.